Listed below are T cell receptor beta chains from one sample, sequenced in a study of regulatory T cells in long-lasting Graves disease. A single record per CDR3 protein comes from TCRdb applying MiXCR to the multiplex PCR reads. The sample has about 330,000 distinct CDR3 sequences, 15% to 20% seen once. The sample also formed part of further work on T cells in Graves' hyperthyroidism and ophthalmopathy.

Sequencing was performed on peripheral blood mononuclear cells (PBMCs), taken at new diagnosis, from a patient treated with antithyroid drugs. Source of these receptors: a woman aged 18-30 years with Graves disease. CDR3s include the opening cysteine and the closing phenylalanine or tryptophan. A D gene is named only where the DNA matches it firmly. Size is stated for part of the rows, as once, few or many counts, or as a class when the clone is expanded.

>TRBV29-1|-|-|TRBJ1-1
TGCAGCGTTACCCGGCTTTTGAGTAGGGAGAACACTGAAGCTTTCTTT
CSVTRLLSRENTEAFF
>TRBV20-1|TRBD2|many|TRBJ2-2
TGCAGTGCTCGAACTAGCGGGGCCGGGGAGCTGTTTTTT
CSARTSGAGELFF
>TRBV28|TRBD1|many|TRBJ2-5
TGTGCCAGCAGTTTAGGGCAGGGGGCCGGGGAGACCCAGTACTTC
CASSLGQGAGETQYF
>TRBV3-1|-|many|TRBJ2-5
TGTGCCAGCAGCCAATGGGCCCGAAGAGAGACCCAGTACTTC
CASSQWARRETQYF
>TRBV11-2|TRBD2|many|TRBJ2-5
TGTGCCAGCAGCTTCCCTAGCGGGGAGGCGACCCAGTACTTC
CASSFPSGEATQYF
>TRBV5-1|-|many|TRBJ2-1
TGCGCCAGCAGGTGGTCAGGGGCTTACACAGCCGGGTCCTACAATGAGCAGTTCTTC
CASRWSGAYTAGSYNEQFF
>TRBV28|-|many|TRBJ2-7
TGTGCCAGCAACTTTCTGGGGGAGGAATCCGAGCAGTACTTC
CASNFLGEESEQYF
>TRBV19|-|few|TRBJ2-7
TGTGCCAGTAGTATAGTGCCCGCATACGAGCAGTACTTC
CASSIVPAYEQYF
>TRBV5-1|-|many|TRBJ2-3
TGCGCCAGCAGCATCACAGATACGCAGTATTTT
CASSITDTQYF
>TRBV11-3|TRBD1|-|TRBJ2-1
TGTGCCAGCAGCTTAGGGGACAGGGGGTACGATGAGCAGTTCTTC
CASSLGDRGYDEQFF
>TRBV5-1|TRBD1|many|TRBJ1-5
TGCGCCAGCAGCTTGGGGACAGGGGAGAATCAGCCCCAGCATTTT
CASSLGTGENQPQHF
>TRBV20-1|TRBD2|-|TRBJ2-3
TGCGGAGCTGGGGCCGACCGACTAGCAGCTAGCACAGATACGCAGTATTTT
CGAGADRLAASTDTQYF
>TRBV5-1|TRBD2|-|TRBJ2-7
TGCGCCAGCAGTGCGAGTCGGACTAGCGGGAGCTATTTGGGAGAGCAGTACTTC
CASSASRTSGSYLGEQYF
>TRBV3-1|-|many|TRBJ1-1
TGTGCCAGCAGCCATGAGGCCGGCTTGAACACTGAAGCTTTCTTT
CASSHEAGLNTEAFF
>TRBV3-1|TRBD1|many|TRBJ1-2
TGTGCCAGCAGCCAAGAGACAGGGGTCTATGGCTACACCTTC
CASSQETGVYGYTF
>TRBV5-1|-|many|TRBJ1-2
TGCGCCAGCAGCCCGACGGGACAAGCTGATACTAACTATGGCTACACCTTC
CASSPTGQADTNYGYTF
>TRBV28|-|many|TRBJ2-1
TGTGCCAGCACCCCCCTTAGCGCCTACAATGAGCAGTTCTTC
CASTPLSAYNEQFF
>TRBV5-1|TRBD1|many|TRBJ2-7
TGCGCCAGCAGCTCAACCGGGACAGGGACCTACGAGCAGTACTTC
CASSSTGTGTYEQYF
>TRBV7-3|TRBD1|few|TRBJ1-1
TGTGCCAGCAGCCGTCGGACAGGGATGAACACTGAAGCTTTCTTT
CASSRRTGMNTEAFF
>TRBV15|TRBD2|many|TRBJ2-1
TGTGCCACCAGCAGAGAAGGAGGGGCCTGGACTAGCGGGAGTGGCTATGAGCAGTTCTTC
CATSREGGAWTSGSGYEQFF
>TRBV27|TRBD1|many|TRBJ2-1
TGTGCCAGCACCGCAGGGGGCGCTTCCTACAATGAGCAGTTCTTC
CASTAGGASYNEQFF
>TRBV4-2|-|few|TRBJ2-3
TGTGCCAGCAGCCAAGCCGAGCTCACGGATACGCAGTATTTT
CASSQAELTDTQYF
>TRBV20-1|TRBD1|-|TRBJ1-5
TGCAGTGCCCCCGGACAGGACCCACCCGAGTATAGCGATCAGCCCCTGCATTTT
CSAPGQDPPEYSDQPLHF
>TRBV11-2|-|many|TRBJ2-7
TGTGCCAGCAGCTTAGTCAAGGGTGGCTCCTACGAGCAGTACTTC
CASSLVKGGSYEQYF
>TRBV7-2|-|many|TRBJ1-1
TGTGCCAGCAGCTGGAGAAGGTGGGGAGGCACTGAAGCTTTCTTT
CASSWRRWGGTEAFF